These T cell receptor beta chains were read from a single sample in a study of cytomegalovirus exposure and HLA in healthy donors. The method was immunoSEQ multiplex PCR; TCRdb's version includes in-frame clones alone and lacks a portion of them. Here the sample spans more than 200,000 clones, over 75% being singletons. Input material: PBMCs. The origin of the receptors is a human donor in good health. The CDR3 runs from the conserved cysteine through the conserved F or W. The D gene is left open where the match is weak. Some rows have no size entry. The others give once, few or many, or a class for an expanded clone.

TRBD2	-	TRBV10-3	TRBJ2-1	CAIRNPRLAGDYNEQFF	TGTGCCATCAGGAACCCGCGGCTAGCGGGAGATTACAATGAGCAGTTCTTC
-	once	TRBV6-5	TRBJ2-7	CASSYAMRPPTYEQYF	TGTGCCAGCAGTTACGCCATGCGGCCGCCAACCTACGAGCAGTACTTC
TRBD1	-	TRBV7-9	TRBJ2-1	CASSYPPGQGRNEQFF	TGTGCCAGCAGCTATCCGCCGGGACAGGGACGCAATGAGCAGTTCTTC
TRBD2	-	TRBV29-1	TRBJ2-3	CSVQTSGRRDTQYF	TGCAGCGTTCAAACTAGCGGGAGGAGGGATACGCAGTATTTT
-	-	TRBV2	TRBJ2-7	CASTRSYEQYF	TGTGCCAGCACCCGCTCCTACGAGCAGTACTTC
TRBD2	-	TRBV28	TRBJ2-3	CASSFPPSGSGTQYF	TGTGCCAGCAGTTTTCCCCCCAGCGGGAGTGGTACGCAGTATTTT
-	-	TRBV11-2	TRBJ2-3	CASSPRPSPDTQYF	TGTGCCAGCAGCCCCCGTCCGAGTCCGGATACGCAGTATTTT
TRBD1	-	TRBV29-1	TRBJ2-7	CSVEDNSDRGYEQYF	TGCAGCGTTGAAGATAACTCGGACAGGGGTTACGAGCAGTACTTC
TRBD1	once	TRBV4-1	TRBJ2-3	CASSPGTGISDTQYF	TGCGCCAGCAGCCCTGGGACAGGGATTTCAGATACGCAGTATTTT
TRBD1	-	TRBV28	TRBJ2-7	CASSPIRTGTEYF	TGTGCCAGCAGTCCGATAAGGACAGGGACGGAGTACTTC
-	-	TRBV7-2	TRBJ2-1	CASHSYNEQFF	TGTGCCAGCCATAGTTACAATGAGCAGTTCTTC
TRBD2	once	TRBV6-1	TRBJ2-3	CASKTSGRLADTQYF	TGTGCCAGCAAAACTAGCGGGAGGTTGGCAGATACGCAGTATTTT
-	-	TRBV19	TRBJ2-6	CASSPLGANVLTF	TGTGCCAGTAGTCCCCTGGGGGCCAACGTCCTGACTTTC
TRBD2	-	TRBV6-1	TRBJ2-5	CASTPSSGKGETQYF	TGTGCCAGCACCCCGTCGAGCGGGAAGGGGGAGACCCAGTACTTC
-	-	TRBV28	TRBJ2-1	CASTTGNNEQFF	TGTGCCAGCACCACGGGGAACAATGAGCAGTTCTTC
-	-	TRBV9	TRBJ2-7	CASSGDRKPYEQYF	TGTGCCAGCAGCGGCGACAGGAAACCTTACGAGCAGTACTTC
-	-	TRBV2	TRBJ2-1	CASTRPDSGPSHNEQFF	TGTGCCAGCACGAGACCAGATAGCGGACCCTCACACAATGAGCAGTTCTTC
-	-	TRBV13	TRBJ2-7	CASSSLARGRTYEQYF	TGTGCCAGCAGTTCTCTTGCCCGTGGCAGGACATACGAGCAGTACTTC
TRBD2	once	TRBV11-2	TRBJ2-5	CASSRTSRQETQYF	TGTGCCAGCAGCAGGACTAGCCGCCAAGAGACCCAGTACTTC
-	-	TRBV28	TRBJ2-7	CASSPPGYEQYF	TGTGCCAGCAGTCCCCCGGGGTACGAGCAGTACTTC
-	-	TRBV10-3	TRBJ1-2	CAISDFEGLSGYTF	TGTGCCATCAGTGATTTTGAGGGCCTAAGTGGCTACACCTTC
-	-	TRBV27	TRBJ1-2	CASSNLEINYGYTF	TGTGCCAGCAGTAATTTAGAGATCAACTATGGCTACACCTTC
TRBD1	-	TRBV6-6	TRBJ1-5	CASSTLTSSGGACHF	TGTGCCAGCAGTACCCTTACGTCTTCAGGGGGCGCTTGCCATTTT
TRBD1	-	TRBV7-9	TRBJ2-7	CSSSYLSADRGLSYEQYF	TGTTCCAGCAGCTACTTGTCCGCGGACAGGGGGCTCTCCTACGAGCAGTACTTC
-	once	TRBV7-9	TRBJ2-5	CSSSIGLTEAETQYF	TGTTCCAGCAGCATTGGACTTACGGAGGCGGAGACCCAGTACTTC
-	once	TRBV29-1	TRBJ2-3	CSVINRDRSPDTQYF	TGCAGCGTTATTAACAGGGACCGAAGTCCCGATACGCAGTATTTT
TRBD1	once	TRBV5-1	TRBJ1-1	CASSSQGDTEAFF	TGCGCCAGCAGCTCCCAGGGGGACACTGAAGCTTTCTTT
TRBD2	-	TRBV10-3	TRBJ2-5	CAISSTSGSPETQYF	TGTGCCATCAGTTCGACTAGCGGGAGTCCGGAGACCCAGTACTTC
-	-	TRBV30	TRBJ2-7	CAWKDRAYEQYF	TGTGCCTGGAAGGACAGAGCCTACGAGCAGTACTTC
-	-	TRBV19	TRBJ2-3	CAASEGSSADTQYF	TGTGCCGCTAGCGAGGGATCCTCAGCAGATACGCAGTATTTT
TRBD2	-	TRBV4-2	TRBJ2-7	CASSQEWTSGSYEQYF	TGTGCCAGCAGCCAAGAATGGACTAGCGGATCCTACGAGCAGTACTTC
TRBD2	once	TRBV5-1	TRBJ2-1	CASRLTSGVYNEQFF	TGCGCCAGCAGACTAACTAGCGGGGTCTACAATGAGCAGTTCTTC
TRBD1	-	TRBV6-5	TRBJ1-2	CASRWDREDYGYTF	TGTGCCAGCAGATGGGACAGGGAGGACTATGGCTACACCTTC
-	-	TRBV7-2	TRBJ2-3	CASSPYWRNTDTQYF	TGTGCCAGCAGCCCTTATTGGAGGAACACGGATACGCAGTATTTT
-	-	TRBV19	TRBJ1-5	CASSIGGGVGQPQHF	TGTGCCAGTAGTATAGGGGGAGGGGTTGGACAGCCCCAGCATTTT
TRBD1	-	TRBV13	TRBJ2-3	CASSLGQLVTDTQYF	TGTGCCAGCAGCTTGGGACAGCTAGTCACAGATACGCAGTATTTT
TRBD1	-	TRBV5-1	TRBJ1-4	CASSLGTGDEKLFF	TGCGCCAGCAGCTTGGGGACAGGGGATGAAAAACTGTTTTTT
-	-	TRBV19	TRBJ1-2	CASSIEKGVYGYTF	TGTGCCAGTAGTATTGAGAAAGGGGTGTATGGCTACACCTTC
-	-	TRBV6-5	TRBJ1-1	CASSPGALNTEAFF	TGTGCCAGCAGCCCAGGGGCCCTGAACACTGAAGCTTTCTTT